A single sample gave rise to the 5 T cell receptor beta chains below, sequenced in a study of vaccination effects on CD4 cells after COVID-19. Antigen specificity for these receptors is unknown. Using immunoSEQ multiplex PCR, the repertoire was profiled, and TCRdb retains in-frame clones only, with some absent. The table shows tens of thousands of clones, with 70% to 85% occurring only once. With roughly 9 days of culture completed, CD4+ T cells were isolated. Everyone in the study got two shots of either the BNT162b2 or mRNA-1273 vaccine. The input for sequencing was CD4+ T cells from PBMCs cultured without peptide, taken after COVID-19 vaccination. The receptors come from a human donor who received a COVID-19 vaccine.

The rearrangement links TRBV15 to TRBJ1-5, with 11 nucleotides matching TRBD1. This CDR3 is 16 amino acids long. Unmatched junction bases numbered 5, after V lost 0 bases and J lost 7 bases. Germline V CDR1 and CDR2: LNHNV, YYDKDF (reference sequence). The CDR3 coding sequence is TGTGCCACCAGCAGAGATTATGGGACAGGGGGGCAGCCCCAGCATTTT. Residues: CATSRDYGTGGQPQHF.

The chain carries TRBV5-6 and TRBJ2-2; D perhaps matches TRBD1 (5 bases). From germline, CDR1 is SGHDT and CDR2 YYEEEE. V lost 1 base and J lost 4, with 8 bases in between. This CDR3 has 14 residues. DNA of the CDR3: TGTGCCAGCAGCTTGAGGGGTGGCACCGGGGAGCTGTTTTTT. The encoded protein is CASSLRGGTGELFF.

This clone was detected only once. The chain employs TRBV5-6 and TRBJ2-1; 8 bases agree with TRBD2. This CDR3 has 15 residues. With V trimmed by 0 bases and J by 7 bases, 6 bases remained unmatched. From germline, CDR1 is SGHDT and CDR2 YYEEEE. The CDR3: CASSLAGGARNEQFF. The CDR3 DNA reads TGTGCCAGCAGCTTGGCCGGGGGGGCGAGAAATGAGCAGTTCTTC.

The table lists this clone with a few counts. This chain links TRBV2 with TRBJ1-2, with 7 bases aligning to TRBD1. The J segment lost 4 bases and the V segment lost 6 bases, leaving 5 bases of the junction unmatched. The CDR3 totals 13 residues. Germline CDR1 reads SNHLY; CDR2 reads FYNNEI. CDR3 sequence: CASRLGTVYGYTF. In DNA, the CDR3 is TGTGCCAGCAGGCTAGGGACAGTCTATGGCTACACCTTC.

J is TRBJ2-5 and V is TRBV29-1; the D gene is possibly TRBD2 (6 bases). V lost 1 base and J lost 3, with 18 bases in between. Germline V lookup: CDR1 SQVTM, CDR2 ANQGSEA. CDR3 size: 16 residues. This CDR3 is CSVEGPQGGVKETQYF. The CDR3 DNA reads TGCAGCGTTGAAGGTCCCCAAGGAGGGGTTAAAGAGACCCAGTACTTC. Together with reference TRBV29-1 and TRBJ2-5, the CDR3 gives the full variable domain: SAVISQKPSRDICQRGTSLTIQCQVDSQVTMMFWYRQQPGQSLTLIATANQGSEATYESGFVIDKFPISRPNLTFSTLTVSNMSPEDSSIYLCSVEGPQGGVKETQYFGPGTRLLVL.